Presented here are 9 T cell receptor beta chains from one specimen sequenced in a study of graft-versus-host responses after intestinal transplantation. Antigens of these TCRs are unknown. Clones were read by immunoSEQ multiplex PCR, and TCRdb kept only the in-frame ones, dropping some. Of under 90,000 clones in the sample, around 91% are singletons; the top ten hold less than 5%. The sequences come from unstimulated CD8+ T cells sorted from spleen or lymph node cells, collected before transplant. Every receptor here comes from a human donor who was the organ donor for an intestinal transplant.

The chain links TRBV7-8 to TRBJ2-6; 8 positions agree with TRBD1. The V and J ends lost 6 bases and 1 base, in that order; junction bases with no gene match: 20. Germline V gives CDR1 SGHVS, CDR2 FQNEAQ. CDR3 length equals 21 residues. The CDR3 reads CASSNQGAHPLFHSGANVLTF. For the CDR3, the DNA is TGTGCCAGCAGTAACCAGGGGGCCCATCCACTCTTCCATTCTGGGGCCAACGTCCTGACTTTC.

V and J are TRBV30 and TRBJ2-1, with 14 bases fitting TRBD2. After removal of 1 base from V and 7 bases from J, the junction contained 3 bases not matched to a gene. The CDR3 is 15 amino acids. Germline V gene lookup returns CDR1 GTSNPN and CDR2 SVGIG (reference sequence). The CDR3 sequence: CAWSAGTSGGNEQFF. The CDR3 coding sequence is TGTGCCTGGAGTGCGGGGACTAGCGGGGGTAATGAGCAGTTCTTC.

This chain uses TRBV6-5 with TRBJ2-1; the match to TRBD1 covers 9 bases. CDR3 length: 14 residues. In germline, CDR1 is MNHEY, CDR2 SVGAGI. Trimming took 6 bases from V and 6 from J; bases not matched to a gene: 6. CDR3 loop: CASSLPGQGNEQFF. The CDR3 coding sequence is TGTGCCAGCAGCCTTCCGGGACAGGGCAATGAGCAGTTCTTC.

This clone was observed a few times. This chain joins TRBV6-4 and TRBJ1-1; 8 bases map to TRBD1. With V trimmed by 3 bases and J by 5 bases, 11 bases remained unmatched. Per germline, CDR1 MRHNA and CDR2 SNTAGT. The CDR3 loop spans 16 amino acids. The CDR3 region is CASSEGAGQGATEAFF. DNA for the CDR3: TGTGCCAGCAGTGAGGGTGCCGGGCAGGGGGCGACTGAAGCTTTCTTT.

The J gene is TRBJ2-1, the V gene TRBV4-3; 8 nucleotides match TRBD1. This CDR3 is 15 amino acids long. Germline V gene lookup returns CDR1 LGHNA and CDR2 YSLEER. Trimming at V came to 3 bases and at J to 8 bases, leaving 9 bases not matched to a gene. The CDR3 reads CASSQAGGFVYEQFF. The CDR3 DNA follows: TGCGCCAGCAGCCAGGCAGGGGGCTTCGTGTATGAGCAGTTCTTC.

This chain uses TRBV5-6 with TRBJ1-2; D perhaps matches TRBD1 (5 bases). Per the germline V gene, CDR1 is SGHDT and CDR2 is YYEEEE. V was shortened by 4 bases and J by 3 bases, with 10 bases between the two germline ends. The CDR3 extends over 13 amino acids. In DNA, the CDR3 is TGTGCCAGCAGCGGTGGGGCTGACTATGGCTACACCTTC. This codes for CASSGGADYGYTF.

CDR3 coding DNA: TGTGCCAGCAGCCCCGGACTAGCGGGGGCCCTTACAGATACGCAGTATTTT. Translated, it gives CASSPGLAGALTDTQYF. V gene TRBV11-2 combines with J gene TRBJ2-3; TRBD2 aligns across 13 bases. Germline lookup yields CDR1 SGHAT and CDR2 FQNNGV. This CDR3 comprises 17 residues. V was clipped by 5 bases and J by 3 bases; unmatched bases: 8.

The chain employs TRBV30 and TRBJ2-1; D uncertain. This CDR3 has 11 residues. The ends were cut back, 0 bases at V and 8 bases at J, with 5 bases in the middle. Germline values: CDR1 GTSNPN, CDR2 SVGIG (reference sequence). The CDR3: CAWSVSYEQFF. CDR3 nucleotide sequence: TGTGCCTGGAGTGTAAGCTATGAGCAGTTCTTC. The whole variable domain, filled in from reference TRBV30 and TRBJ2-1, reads SQTIHQWPATLVQPVGSPLSLECTVEGTSNPNLYWYRQAAGRGLQLLFYSVGIGQISSEVPQNLSASRPQDRQFILSSKKLLLSDSGFYLCAWSVSYEQFFGPGTRLTVL.

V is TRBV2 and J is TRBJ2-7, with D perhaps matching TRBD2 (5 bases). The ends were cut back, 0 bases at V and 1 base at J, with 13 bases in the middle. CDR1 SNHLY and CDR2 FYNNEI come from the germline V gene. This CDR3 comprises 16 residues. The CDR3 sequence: CASSEALGLTSYEQYV. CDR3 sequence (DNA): TGTGCCAGCAGTGAAGCGCTAGGACTTACATCCTACGAGCAGTACGTC.